The rows below give T cell receptor beta chains drawn from one sample of a study of preoperative IRX-2 immunotherapy in early breast cancer. Produced via immunoSEQ multiplex PCR; TCRdb's table is partial and in-frame only. Among about 38,000 clones listed, approximately 80% were seen once. Sequenced material: lymph node tissue, taken after IRX-2 immunotherapy. The receptors were sampled from a human donor with breast cancer. Both conserved end residues are part of each CDR3. Fields, in order: J gene, V gene, clone size, D gene, CDR3 DNA, CDR3 protein. D genes are given only for firm matches. Clone size appears in some rows only: once, few, many, or a class for an expanded clone.

J gene: TRBJ2-1; V gene: TRBV11-3; clone size: -; D gene: -; CDR3 DNA: TGTGCCAGCAGCTTACGGGGGAACTCCTACAATGAGCAGTTCTTC; CDR3 protein: CASSLRGNSYNEQFF
J gene: TRBJ1-2; V gene: TRBV28; clone size: -; D gene: -; CDR3 DNA: TGTGCCAGCAGTTTAGAAGCCGATGCGGGCTATGGCTACACCTTC; CDR3 protein: CASSLEADAGYGYTF
J gene: TRBJ2-7; V gene: TRBV11-3; clone size: -; D gene: TRBD1; CDR3 DNA: TGTGCCAGCAGCTTAGATGGTCCAGGGGGCGAGCAGTACTTC; CDR3 protein: CASSLDGPGGEQYF
J gene: TRBJ2-7; V gene: TRBV14; clone size: -; D gene: -; CDR3 DNA: TGTGCCAGCAGCCAAGTTGGATTCTACGAGCAGTACTTC; CDR3 protein: CASSQVGFYEQYF
J gene: TRBJ1-1; V gene: TRBV11-3; clone size: -; D gene: -; CDR3 DNA: TGTGCCAGCAGCTTAGGGGGAGGGGGGAACACTGAAGCTTTCTTT; CDR3 protein: CASSLGGGGNTEAFF
J gene: TRBJ1-1; V gene: TRBV7-2; clone size: once; D gene: -; CDR3 DNA: TGTGCCAGCAGCTTCCCTATTGACGGACGGAACACTGAAGCTTTCTTT; CDR3 protein: CASSFPIDGRNTEAFF
J gene: TRBJ1-1; V gene: TRBV5-1; clone size: -; D gene: TRBD1; CDR3 DNA: TGCGCCAGCAGCTCTGACAGGGTGAACACTGAAGCTTTCTTT; CDR3 protein: CASSSDRVNTEAFF
J gene: TRBJ2-1; V gene: TRBV18; clone size: -; D gene: TRBD1; CDR3 DNA: TGTGCCAGCTCACCGCCTACAGGGGCAGACTCCTACAATGAGCAGTTCTTC; CDR3 protein: CASSPPTGADSYNEQFF
J gene: TRBJ2-3; V gene: TRBV6-8; clone size: -; D gene: TRBD2; CDR3 DNA: TGTGCCAGCAGTGGGGCGGGAGGAAGAGGGGGAGTTTCAGGCACAGATACGCAGTATTTT; CDR3 protein: CASSGAGGRGGVSGTDTQYF
J gene: TRBJ1-4; V gene: TRBV5-1; clone size: -; D gene: TRBD1; CDR3 DNA: TGCGCCAGCAGTCGGGACAGCCAGAATGAAAAACTGTTTTTT; CDR3 protein: CASSRDSQNEKLFF
J gene: TRBJ1-1; V gene: TRBV11-3; clone size: once; D gene: TRBD1; CDR3 DNA: TGTGCCAGCAGCTTGGAACCGACAGGGTTTAGTACTCCTTTCTTT; CDR3 protein: CASSLEPTGFSTPFF
J gene: TRBJ1-4; V gene: TRBV5-1; clone size: -; D gene: -; CDR3 DNA: TGCGCCAGCAGCTTGGACGGCTTGGGGAATGAAAAACTGTTTTTT; CDR3 protein: CASSLDGLGNEKLFF
J gene: TRBJ1-2; V gene: TRBV11-3; clone size: few; D gene: TRBD1; CDR3 DNA: TGTGCCAGCAGCTCACACAGGGGCCTCTCCTATGGCTACACCTTC; CDR3 protein: CASSSHRGLSYGYTF
J gene: TRBJ2-7; V gene: TRBV30; clone size: -; D gene: TRBD1; CDR3 DNA: TGTGCCTGGTCGACAGGGCTCCTATCCTACGAGCAGTACTTC; CDR3 protein: CAWSTGLLSYEQYF
J gene: TRBJ2-2; V gene: TRBV11-3; clone size: -; D gene: TRBD1; CDR3 DNA: TGTGCCAGCAGCCCCATCGGTACAGGGGCCCTCACCGGGGAGCTGTTTTTT; CDR3 protein: CASSPIGTGALTGELFF
J gene: TRBJ2-7; V gene: TRBV6-8; clone size: few; D gene: TRBD2; CDR3 DNA: TGTGCCAGCTCCACTAGCGGGGGGGCCTACGAGCAGTACTTC; CDR3 protein: CASSTSGGAYEQYF
J gene: TRBJ1-5; V gene: TRBV28; clone size: -; D gene: TRBD1; CDR3 DNA: TGTGCCAGCAGGCGGGGGACAGGGGCAAGCAATCAGCCCCAGCATTTT; CDR3 protein: CASRRGTGASNQPQHF
J gene: TRBJ2-7; V gene: TRBV11-3; clone size: -; D gene: -; CDR3 DNA: TGTGCCAGCAGCTTACAGGGTCTAGCCTACGAGCAGTACTTC; CDR3 protein: CASSLQGLAYEQYF
J gene: TRBJ1-2; V gene: TRBV6-8; clone size: few; D gene: -; CDR3 DNA: TGTGCCAGCACTGCTCTAGAGTATGGCTACACCTTC; CDR3 protein: CASTALEYGYTF
J gene: TRBJ1-1; V gene: TRBV1; clone size: -; D gene: -; CDR3 DNA: TGCGCCAGCAGCCAAGAAGGGACAGGGGTCCTGAACACTGAAGCTTTCTTT; CDR3 protein: CASSQEGTGVLNTEAFF
J gene: TRBJ2-3; V gene: TRBV18; clone size: -; D gene: -; CDR3 DNA: TGTGCCAGCTCTCCAACGACAAGGCCCACAGATACGCAGTATTTT; CDR3 protein: CASSPTTRPTDTQYF
J gene: TRBJ1-2; V gene: TRBV11-3; clone size: -; D gene: -; CDR3 DNA: TGTGCCAGCAGCTTAGAGCTGGGGGTTAACTATGGCTACACCTTC; CDR3 protein: CASSLELGVNYGYTF
J gene: TRBJ2-2; V gene: TRBV11-3; clone size: -; D gene: -; CDR3 DNA: TGTGCCAGCAGCCAAGCCTACAGCACTAACACCGGGGAGCTGTTTTTT; CDR3 protein: CASSQAYSTNTGELFF
J gene: TRBJ2-2; V gene: TRBV6-8; clone size: -; D gene: TRBD1; CDR3 DNA: TGTGCCAGCACCCTTCGGGACAGGGGCACCGGGGAGCTGTTTTTT; CDR3 protein: CASTLRDRGTGELFF
J gene: TRBJ2-7; V gene: TRBV11-3; clone size: once; D gene: TRBD1; CDR3 DNA: TGTGCCAGCAGCTCAGGACAGGGTTCAGCGTTGTACGAGCAGTACTTC; CDR3 protein: CASSSGQGSALYEQYF
J gene: TRBJ1-1; V gene: TRBV7-6; clone size: -; D gene: -; CDR3 DNA: TGTGCCAGCAGCTTAGGGACAGTATACACTGAAGCTTTCTTT; CDR3 protein: CASSLGTVYTEAFF
J gene: TRBJ2-6; V gene: TRBV6-8; clone size: -; D gene: -; CDR3 DNA: TGTGCCAGCAGTTACTTGAGTTCGTGGATCTCTGGGGCCAACGTCCTGACTTTC; CDR3 protein: CASSYLSSWISGANVLTF
J gene: TRBJ2-4; V gene: TRBV18; clone size: -; D gene: -; CDR3 DNA: TGTGCCAGCTCACCACCCCAGGGCACCAAAAACATTCAGTACTTC; CDR3 protein: CASSPPQGTKNIQYF
J gene: TRBJ2-2; V gene: TRBV19; clone size: once; D gene: -; CDR3 DNA: TGTGCCAGTAGTACGCAGGGGAATAGATCCGGGGAGCTGTTTTTT; CDR3 protein: CASSTQGNRSGELFF
J gene: TRBJ1-1; V gene: TRBV19; clone size: -; D gene: TRBD1; CDR3 DNA: TGTGCCAGTAGCCCGAGGGACAGGGTGAACACTGAAGCTTTCTTT; CDR3 protein: CASSPRDRVNTEAFF
J gene: TRBJ2-2; V gene: TRBV9; clone size: -; D gene: TRBD1; CDR3 DNA: TGTGCCAGCAGCGTAGACCACTCCGGGGACAGGGGGTGGCTGACGGGGCTCGCCGGGGAGCTGTTTTTT; CDR3 protein: CASSVDHSGDRGWLTGLAGELFF
J gene: TRBJ2-7; V gene: TRBV6-8; clone size: -; D gene: -; CDR3 DNA: TGTGCCATCAGCTACGACCGCTACGAGCAGTACTTC; CDR3 protein: CAISYDRYEQYF
J gene: TRBJ1-3; V gene: TRBV6-8; clone size: -; D gene: -; CDR3 DNA: TGTGCCAGCAGAGTTACAGGGTTTTCTGGAAACACCATATATTTT; CDR3 protein: CASRVTGFSGNTIYF
J gene: TRBJ2-7; V gene: TRBV18; clone size: -; D gene: TRBD1; CDR3 DNA: TGTGCCAGCTCCCCCTGGACAGGGATTAACGAGCAGTACTTC; CDR3 protein: CASSPWTGINEQYF
J gene: TRBJ2-5; V gene: TRBV19; clone size: -; D gene: -; CDR3 DNA: TGTGCCAGTTCTAGCTTGGAGACCCAGTACTTC; CDR3 protein: CASSSLETQYF
J gene: TRBJ2-1; V gene: TRBV7-4; clone size: -; D gene: -; CDR3 DNA: TGTGCCAGCAGCTTGGCCCATGGGATTGGTGAGGAGCAGTTCTTC; CDR3 protein: CASSLAHGIGEEQFF